The 27 T cell receptor beta chains given below trace back to one sample, sequenced in a study of CD8 T cells in Susac syndrome. Random hexamers primed reverse transcription of about 0.45 to 1 ug RNA. A single record per CDR3 protein comes from TCRdb applying MiXCR to the immunoSEQ multiplex PCR reads. This table holds 120,000 or so distinct CDR3 sequences, over 90% found once. Source material: CD4+ T cells from PBMCs. These receptors came from a human donor with Susac syndrome.

V is TRBV12-3 or TRBV12-4 and J is TRBJ2-5; TRBD1 aligns across 9 bases. This CDR3 comprises 13 residues. V trimming: 5 bases; J trimming: 5 bases; junction bases outside the gene matches: 3. The CDR3 loop is CASSRQGEETQYF. The CDR3, as DNA: TGTGCCAGCAGTCGACAGGGGGAGGAGACCCAGTACTTC.

The chain joins TRBV29-1 to TRBJ1-2; TRBD1 matches at 10 bases. The germline gives CDR1 SQVTM, CDR2 ANQGSEA. The CDR3 runs to 18 residues. Losses at the gene ends were 2 bases for V and 0 bases for J; bases not matched to a gene: 12. CDR3 region: CSVESDRGLPFTNYGYTF. In nucleotides, the CDR3 is TGCAGCGTTGAATCCGACAGGGGGCTTCCCTTTACTAACTATGGCTACACCTTC. Full variable domain (outside the CDR3, taken from reference TRBV29-1 and TRBJ1-2): SAVISQKPSRDICQRGTSLTIQCQVDSQVTMMFWYRQQPGQSLTLIATANQGSEATYESGFVIDKFPISRPNLTFSTLTVSNMSPEDSSIYLCSVESDRGLPFTNYGYTFGSGTRLTVV.

The rearrangement joins TRBV7-8 to TRBJ2-1; 12 bases fit TRBD2. The germline CDR1 and CDR2 sequences are SGHVS and FQNEAQ. V was clipped by 4 bases and J by 4 bases; unmatched bases: 5. The CDR3 loop spans 16 amino acids. CDR3 nucleotides: TGTGCCAGCAGCTACCGGACTAGCGGGACATACAATGAGCAGTTCTTC. Translation: CASSYRTSGTYNEQFF.

The chain is built from TRBV24-1 and TRBJ2-3; 8 bases agree with TRBD2. V gave up 9 bases and J gave up 7 bases; unmatched junction bases: 11. Germline assignment: CDR1 KGHDR and CDR2 SFDVKD. The CDR3 is 14 residues long. The CDR3 DNA sequence: TGTGCCACCGCAAGCGGGAGTGGCCCTAATACGCAGTATTTT. Encoded protein: CATASGSGPNTQYF.

The V gene is TRBV9, the J gene TRBJ1-4; the D gene is possibly TRBD1 (6 bases). Germline lookup yields CDR1 SGDLS and CDR2 YYNGEE. V lost 0 bases and J lost 5, with 14 bases in between. The CDR3 totals 16 residues. The DNA of the CDR3 is TGTGCCAGCAGCGTAGCCCCCGCGGGGGCGAATGAAAAACTGTTTTTT. Protein product: CASSVAPAGANEKLFF. Variable domain in full (rest from reference TRBV9 and TRBJ1-4): DSGVTQTPKHLITATGQRVTLRCSPRSGDLSVYWYQQSLDQGLQFLIQYYNGEERAKGNILERFSAQQFPDLHSELNLSSLELGDSALYFCASSVAPAGANEKLFFGSGTQLSVL.

This clonotype was seen once. This chain uses TRBV29-1 with TRBJ1-3; D is ambiguous. V lost 5 bases to trimming and J lost 1 base, with 6 bases between them. In germline, CDR1 is SQVTM, CDR2 ANQGSEA. The CDR3 has 12 amino acids. This CDR3 reads CSVKMSGNTIYF. CDR3 sequence (DNA): TGCAGCGTTAAGATGTCTGGAAACACCATATATTTT.

This clonotype was seen once. The V gene is TRBV5-1, the J gene TRBJ2-5; possible D gene TRBD2, 5 bases. Deletions cut 0 bases from V and 5 bases from J, with 17 bases between. This CDR3 is 16 amino acids long. Germline V gene data show CDR1 as SGHRS and CDR2 as YFSETQ. The CDR3 loop reads CASSLAGDLDIETQYF. The CDR3 DNA follows: TGCGCCAGCAGCTTGGCCGGGGATTTGGATATCGAGACCCAGTACTTC.

This clonotype was counted a single time. This sequence joins TRBV7-2 and TRBJ2-7; 8 bases line up with TRBD2. The CDR3 spans 15 residues. CDR1 is SGHTA and CDR2 is FQGNSA in the germline V gene. J was trimmed by 6 bases and V by 5 bases; bases with no gene match: 12. CDR3 region: CASSPGGLAAFEQYF. The CDR3 DNA is TGTGCCAGCAGCCCGGGAGGGCTAGCGGCCTTCGAGCAGTACTTC.

This chain connects TRBV5-1 to TRBJ2-5, with TRBD1 as a possible D gene (6 bases). CDR3 length: 14 amino acids. CDR1 is SGHRS, CDR2 YFSETQ, per germline. Trimming removed 2 bases from V and 2 bases from J, with 10 bases in between. The CDR3 DNA follows: TGCGCCAGCAGCTTCGGACAGATTCAAGAGACCCAGTACTTC. Its protein is CASSFGQIQETQYF.

The chain has TRBV27 and TRBJ1-2; a possible D gene is TRBD1 (6 bases). CDR1 and CDR2 (germline): MNHEY, SMNVEV (reference sequence). CDR3 length: 14 residues. The V end lost 5 bases, the J end lost 4 bases, and 14 bases lay between the germline ends. CDR3 bases: TGTGCCAGCAGTCGGACAGCCATGCTCTATGGCTACACCTTC. This sequence encodes CASSRTAMLYGYTF.

The chain couples TRBV24-1 to TRBJ2-1, with TRBD1 as a possible D gene (5 bases). This CDR3 has 19 residues. Trimming left V 9 bases short and J 5 bases short, with 31 bases between. Looked up from germline, CDR1 is KGHDR and CDR2 is SFDVKD. CDR3 coding DNA: TGTGCCACCGGACCTCGAGGCGCGAATCGGAAATGGACAAACAATGAGCAGTTCTTC. As protein: CATGPRGANRKWTNNEQFF.

The chain joins TRBV25-1 to TRBJ2-3; the match to TRBD2 covers 14 bases. J lost 4 bases, V lost 7 bases, and 13 bases had no gene match. The CDR3 runs 18 residues. CDR1 MGHDK and CDR2 SYGVNS come from the germline V gene. CDR3 amino acids: CASTSSGTSGRTPDTQYF. CDR3 DNA sequence: TGTGCCAGCACCTCCTCGGGGACTAGCGGGAGAACTCCAGATACGCAGTATTTT.

The chain links TRBV28 to TRBJ2-3, with 11 bases lining up with TRBD1. After removal of 11 bases from V and 4 bases from J, the junction contained 14 bases not matched to a gene. The CDR3 runs 16 residues. Looked up from germline, CDR1 is MDHEN and CDR2 is SYDVKM. The CDR3 DNA follows: TGTGCCGTCCCGGGGGATCGGACAGGGGGCGCAGATACGCAGTATTTT. Residues: CAVPGDRTGGADTQYF. The full variable domain, completed using reference TRBV28 and TRBJ2-3, is DVKVTQSSRYLVKRTGEKVFLECVQDMDHENMFWYRQDPGLGLRLIYFSYDVKMKEKGDIPEGYSVSREKKERFSLILESASTNQTSMYLCAVPGDRTGGADTQYFGPGTRLTVL.

This chain connects TRBV4-3 to TRBJ2-5; possibly TRBD2 for D (6 bases). CDR3 length equals 15 residues. The germline gives CDR1 LGHNA, CDR2 YSLEER. Trimming left V 5 bases short and J 1 base short, with 14 bases between. The CDR3 DNA sequence: TGCGCCAGCAGCGGAGTACCGGGACTCCAAGAGACCCAGTACTTC. Its translation: CASSGVPGLQETQYF.

J is TRBJ1-5 and V is TRBV7-8; perhaps TRBD1 as D (5 bases). The CDR3 is made up of 14 amino acids. Germline loops: CDR1 SGHVS, CDR2 FQNEAQ. Trimming took off 7 bases at V and 1 base at J, with 11 bases between the two ends. CDR3 residues: CASKLGASNQPQHF. In nucleotides, the CDR3 is TGTGCCAGCAAGCTCGGGGCAAGCAATCAGCCCCAGCATTTT. Full variable domain (rest looked up from reference TRBV7-8 and TRBJ1-5): GAGVSQSPRYKVAKRGQDVALRCDPISGHVSLFWYQQALGQGPEFLTYFQNEAQLDKSGLPSDRFFAERPEGSVSTLKIQRTQQEDSAVYLCASKLGASNQPQHFGDGTRLSIL.

The chain joins TRBV5-6 to TRBJ1-3, with D unclear. The CDR3 runs to 14 residues. The V and J ends lost 1 base and 2 bases respectively, with 7 bases between them. Germline CDR1 and CDR2: SGHDT and YYEEEE. The CDR3 is CASSLYETGNTIYF. The CDR3 bases are TGTGCCAGCAGCTTGTACGAAACTGGAAACACCATATATTTT.

The genes are TRBV12-3 or TRBV12-4 and TRBJ2-1; a possible D gene is TRBD1 (7 bases). The CDR3 loop spans 14 amino acids. V shed 6 bases and J shed 8 bases, with 17 bases lying between them. The CDR3 DNA reads as TGTGCCAGCAGAAGACAGGGCGGGGAGGATGAGCAGTTCTTC. Protein: CASRRQGGEDEQFF.

The chain couples TRBV28 to TRBJ2-4; tentatively, D is TRBD1 (5 bases). There are 14 residues in the CDR3. The V gene's germline CDR1 is MDHEN and CDR2 SYDVKM. V was pared by 4 bases and J by 4 bases, with 11 bases between. CDR3 bases: TGTGCCAGCAGTTCGCCACACAGGAAAAACATTCAGTACTTC. Translated: CASSSPHRKNIQYF.

The chain recombines TRBV3-1 with TRBJ2-1; D ambiguous. Germline V lookup: CDR1 LGHDT, CDR2 YNNKEL (reference sequence). The CDR3 has 16 residues. The ends were cut back, 1 base at V and 4 bases at J, with 14 bases in the middle. The CDR3 sequence is CASSQVVGLGYNEQFF. In DNA form, the CDR3 reads TGTGCCAGCAGCCAAGTTGTGGGCCTGGGATACAATGAGCAGTTCTTC.

This chain joins TRBV20-1 and TRBJ2-5, with 7 bases identical to TRBD2. J gave up 4 bases and V 5 bases, and 7 bases lay outside the gene matches. CDR3 length equals 13 residues. CDR1 and CDR2 from the germline V gene are DFQATT and SNEGSKA (reference sequence). CDR3 sequence reads: CSAPGTTLETQYF. CDR3 DNA sequence: TGCAGTGCTCCCGGGACTACCCTAGAGACCCAGTACTTC.

The rearrangement joins TRBV5-5 to TRBJ2-1; D unclear. V shed 0 bases and J shed 1 base, with 5 bases lying between them. The germline V gene encodes CDR1 SGHKS and CDR2 YYEKEE (reference sequence). CDR3 length equals 14 residues. CDR3 bases: TGTGCCAGCAGCTTGGGGGTGTCCTACAATGAGCAGTTCTTC. This encodes CASSLGVSYNEQFF.

The genes are TRBV20-1 and TRBJ2-1; 7 nucleotides align to TRBD2. The CDR3 extends over 17 amino acids. Germline CDR1 is DFQATT and CDR2 is SNEGSKA (reference sequence). The V segment lost 6 bases and the J segment 5 bases; nucleotides outside the gene matches: 19. As DNA, the CDR3 is TGCAGTGCCCGGGGACTAACGACAACGATCACCCACAATGAGCAGTTCTTC. Its translation: CSARGLTTTITHNEQFF.

V and J are TRBV30 and TRBJ2-1; 9 nucleotides agree with TRBD2. After removal of 3 bases from V and 13 bases from J, the junction contained 16 bases not matched to a gene. The CDR3 is 15 amino acids. Looked up from germline, CDR1 is GTSNPN and CDR2 is SVGIG (reference sequence). The CDR3 DNA follows: TGTGCCTGGAGCAAGCCGGGACTAGCCCCTTATCCCCAGTTCTTC. This encodes CAWSKPGLAPYPQFF.

This chain links TRBV20-1 with TRBJ2-1; 8 positions agree with TRBD2. The length of the CDR3 is 13 residues. The ends lost 3 bases at V and 5 bases at J; junction bases unmatched: 3. CDR1 is DFQATT and CDR2 is SNEGSKA in the germline V gene (reference sequence). For the CDR3, the DNA is TGCAGTGCTAGCGGACTAGCAGACAATGAGCAGTTCTTC. As protein: CSASGLADNEQFF.

The CDR3 loop is CASSGSGSNGQHF. As DNA, the CDR3 is TGTGCCAGCTCAGGGTCAGGCTCAAATGGTCAACATTTT. The chain links TRBV18 to TRBJ1-5, with D uncertain. V lost 5 bases to trimming and J lost 16 bases, with 21 bases between them. The CDR3 covers 13 residues. CDR1 and CDR2 (germline): KGHSH, LQKENI.

V and J are TRBV7-2 and TRBJ2-7, with 7 bases lining up with TRBD2. J lost 6 bases, V lost 1 base, and 9 bases had no gene match. CDR1 is SGHTA, CDR2 FQGNSA, per germline. The CDR3 is made up of 15 amino acids. CDR3 sequence: CASSLGDYSLSEQYF. The CDR3 DNA reads TGTGCCAGCAGCTTAGGGGACTATAGCCTCTCCGAGCAGTACTTC.

The rearrangement joins TRBV6-6 to TRBJ2-1; D is ambiguous. The CDR3 has 14 residues. Germline CDR1 and CDR2: MNHNY and SVGAGI (reference sequence). V lost 5 bases, J lost 5 bases, and 13 bases lay in between. The CDR3 loop is CASSKPRTDNEQFF. The CDR3 nucleotides are TGTGCCAGCAGTAAACCTCGGACGGACAATGAGCAGTTCTTC.